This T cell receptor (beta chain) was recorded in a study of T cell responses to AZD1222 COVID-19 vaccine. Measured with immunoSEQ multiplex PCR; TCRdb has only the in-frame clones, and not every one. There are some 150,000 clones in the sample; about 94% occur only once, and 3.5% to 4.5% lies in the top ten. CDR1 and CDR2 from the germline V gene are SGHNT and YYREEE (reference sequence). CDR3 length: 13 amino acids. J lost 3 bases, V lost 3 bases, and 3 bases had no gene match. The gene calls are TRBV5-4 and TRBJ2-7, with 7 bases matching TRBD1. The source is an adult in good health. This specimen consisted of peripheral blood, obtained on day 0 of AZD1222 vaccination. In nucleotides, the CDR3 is TGTGCCAGCAGCTCAAGACAGGGCTACGAGCAGTACTTC. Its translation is CASSSRQGYEQYF.